This note documents a single T cell receptor beta chain sequence. Its antigen remains unidentified. TCRdb's table, derived via immunoSEQ multiplex PCR, lists solely in-frame clones and lacks some. The data contain around 72,000 clones, more than 75% of them seen just once; the ten biggest clones take up about 6.6%. The sample is drawn from a study of radiotherapy plus CTLA-4 blockade in lung cancer. Overall study context: Objective responses arose in approximately 19% of patients, and 31% experienced disease control. The study's findings and limits: Early shifts in blood T cell clones, with interferon-beta, reportedly predicted response best. Peripheral blood showed expansion of tumor-derived TCR clones after radiotherapy and ipilimumab.

CDR1 is KGHSH, CDR2 LQKENI, per germline. The CDR3 is 16 amino acids. V shed 2 bases and J 5 bases; nucleotides not matched to a gene: 11. The clonotype originates from a human donor with non-small cell lung cancer who had a complete response to radiotherapy plus ipilimumab. The J gene is TRBJ1-1, the V gene TRBV18; TRBD1 matches at 7 bases. Material: peripheral blood, obtained from a patient treated with radiotherapy plus ipilimumab. The CDR3 loop reads CASSPGQGVSLTEAFF. In DNA, the CDR3 is TGTGCCAGCTCACCAGGTCAGGGGGTTAGTTTAACTGAAGCTTTCTTT.